A single sample is the source of the 6 T cell receptor beta chains below, sequenced in a study of blood T cell repertoires in COVID-19. Using immunoSEQ multiplex PCR, the repertoire was profiled, and TCRdb retains in-frame clones only, with some absent. This sample yields 270,000 or so clones, of which about 85% are seen a single time; 13% belongs to the top ten. Sequenced material: peripheral blood. The source is a human donor in a cohort sampled during active COVID-19.

This clone was recorded a few times. J is TRBJ1-1 and V is TRBV5-6, with TRBD1 identical over 9 bases. V was pared by 0 bases and J by 0 bases, with 9 bases of the junction left unmatched. From germline, CDR1 is SGHDT and CDR2 YYEEEE. The CDR3 is 18 amino acids. Here the CDR3 DNA reads TGTGCCAGCAGCTTGGAAGGGACAGGGCTATCTATGAACACTGAAGCTTTCTTT. As protein: CASSLEGTGLSMNTEAFF.

In this sample, this clone turned up once. CDR3: CASREIESYGYTF. DNA of the CDR3: TGTGCCAGCAGGGAGATCGAGTCCTATGGCTACACCTTC. V gene TRBV12-3 or TRBV12-4 combines with J gene TRBJ1-2; D is unclear. This CDR3 region has 13 residues. V was cut by 6 bases and J by 4 bases, with 12 bases left in between.

J is TRBJ2-7 and V is TRBV5-4, with D possibly matching TRBD1 (5 bases). Germline V gives CDR1 SGHNT, CDR2 YYREEE (reference sequence). Deletions cut 4 bases from V and 2 bases from J, with 10 bases between. The CDR3 is made up of 13 amino acids. CDR3 sequence (DNA): TGTGCCAGCAGCCGCGACAGAGCCTACGAGCAGTACTTC. This gives the protein CASSRDRAYEQYF. Filled out from reference TRBV5-4 and TRBJ2-7, the complete variable domain reads ETGVTQSPTHLIKTRGQQVTLRCSSQSGHNTVSWYQQALGQGPQFIFQYYREEENGRGNFPPRFSGLQFPNYSSELNVNALELDDSALYLCASSRDRAYEQYFGPGTRLTVT.

The rearrangement links TRBV2 to TRBJ2-5; the D is unclear. Trimming cost V 7 bases and J 5 bases, with 14 bases left between them. Germline-derived CDR1 and CDR2 are SNHLY and FYNNEI. The length of the CDR3 is 13 residues. The CDR3 coding sequence is TGTGCCAGCAACGGTCCAGGATCGGAGACCCAGTACTTC. Encoded protein: CASNGPGSETQYF.

The J gene is TRBJ2-7, the V gene TRBV7-9; perhaps TRBD1 as D (6 bases). Trimming cost V 5 bases and J 4 bases, with 18 bases left between them. Germline V lookup: CDR1 SEHNR, CDR2 FQNEAQ (reference sequence). The CDR3 loop spans 15 amino acids. The CDR3 region has the DNA TGTGCCAGCAGCGGGGACACGTGGGCTCCTTACGAGCAGTACTTC. Amino acid sequence: CASSGDTWAPYEQYF.

This chain connects TRBV9 to TRBJ1-2; D gene ambiguous. Germline CDR1 is SGDLS and CDR2 is YYNGEE. This CDR3 has 12 residues. V lost 0 bases, J lost 8 bases, and 8 bases lay in between. In nucleotides, the CDR3 is TGTGCCAGCAGCGTAGGAGGGAGAGGCTACACCTTC. Translating it yields CASSVGGRGYTF. The whole variable domain, remainder taken from reference TRBV9 and TRBJ1-2, is DSGVTQTPKHLITATGQRVTLRCSPRSGDLSVYWYQQSLDQGLQFLIQYYNGEERAKGNILERFSAQQFPDLHSELNLSSLELGDSALYFCASSVGGRGYTFGSGTRLTVV.